Shown below are 8 T cell receptor beta chains from a single sample sequenced in a study of PD-L1 blockade in urothelial cancer. Method: immunoSEQ multiplex PCR; TCRdb's copy keeps in-frame clones and lacks some. The sample holds over 70,000 clones, less than 90% seen once. As for time point: peripheral blood 6 weeks after treatment start. The source was PBMCs, collected around atezolizumab (anti-PD-L1) treatment. These TCRs come from a man in his 70s with urothelial cancer.

The genes are TRBV6-4 and TRBJ2-3; TRBD1 aligns across 10 bases. The germline V gene has CDR1 MRHNA and CDR2 SNTAGT. The CDR3 length is 14 residues. V was pared by 5 bases and J by 8 bases, with 7 bases of the junction left unmatched. CDR3 protein: CASSPTGGRVTQYF. The CDR3 DNA is TGTGCCAGCAGTCCGACAGGGGGCAGAGTTACGCAGTATTTT.

The rearrangement links TRBV11-2 to TRBJ2-3, with 13 nucleotides matching TRBD2. Trimming took 7 bases from V and 3 from J; bases not matched to a gene: 4. The V gene's germline CDR1 is SGHAT and CDR2 FQNNGV. The CDR3 length is 15 residues. In DNA, the CDR3 is TGTGCCAGCACCGGACTAGCGGGAGAGACAGATACGCAGTATTTT. Translating gives CASTGLAGETDTQYF.

The chain uses TRBV7-6 and TRBJ2-2; TRBD2 matches at 10 bases. The V gene's germline CDR1 is SGHVS and CDR2 FNYEAQ. V shed 3 bases and J 3 bases; nucleotides not matched to a gene: 7. This CDR3 is 17 amino acids long. This CDR3 is CASSLGAGGSYTGELFF. DNA of the CDR3: TGTGCCAGCAGCTTGGGAGCGGGAGGGTCGTACACCGGGGAGCTGTTTTTT. The full variable domain, rest sourced from reference TRBV7-6 and TRBJ2-2, is GAGVSQSPRYKVTKRGQDVALRCDPISGHVSLYWYRQALGQGPEFLTYFNYEAQQDKSGLPNDRFSAERPEGSISTLTIQRTEQRDSAMYRCASSLGAGGSYTGELFFGEGSRLTVL.

V usage is TRBV5-1 and J usage is TRBJ2-3; D gene ambiguous. Deletions cut 3 bases from V and 4 bases from J, with 9 bases between. The CDR3 consists of 13 residues. Per germline, CDR1 SGHRS and CDR2 YFSETQ. DNA for the CDR3: TGCGCCAGCAGCTCCCTGTCGGCAGATACGCAGTATTTT. Translation gives CASSSLSADTQYF.

The chain couples TRBV19 to TRBJ2-7; 9 bases are shared with TRBD1. There are 15 residues in the CDR3. The V gene end was trimmed by 4 bases and the J gene end by 0 bases; junction bases not matched to a gene: 4. Germline V gene sequence: CDR1 LNHDA, CDR2 SQIVND (reference sequence). Written as DNA, the CDR3 is TGTGCCAGTAGTAGGACAGGGGTTTTCTCCTACGAGCAGTACTTC. Residues: CASSRTGVFSYEQYF.

Concerning this clone: The identical CDR3 is also encoded by other nucleotide sequences in the sample. The chain links TRBV6-5 to TRBJ2-5; 8 positions match TRBD1. The germline V gene encodes CDR1 MNHEY and CDR2 SVGAGI. Trimming cost V 5 bases and J 4 bases; bases outside gene matches: 9. The CDR3 runs to 15 residues. Written as DNA, the CDR3 is TGTGCCAGCAGTCCGGGACAGGTAACCCGAGAGACCCAGTACTTC. This gives the protein CASSPGQVTRETQYF.

Only one count was recorded for this clone. V gene TRBV11-3 combines with J gene TRBJ2-7; TRBD2 might be the D (5 bases). The germline V gene has CDR1 SGHNT and CDR2 YENEEA. Trimming pared 5 bases from V and 0 bases from J, leaving 14 bases between. This CDR3 spans 15 amino acids. For the CDR3, the DNA is TGTGCCAGCAGCCCCGGGAAAGGGAACTCCTACGAGCAGTACTTC. Translation gives CASSPGKGNSYEQYF. The full variable domain, with the rest looked up from reference TRBV11-3 and TRBJ2-7, is EAGVVQSPRYKIIEKKQPVAFWCNPISGHNTLYWYLQNLGQGPELLIRYENEEAVDDSQLPKDRFSAERLKGVDSTLKIQPAELGDSAVYLCASSPGKGNSYEQYFGPGTRLTVT.

The J gene is TRBJ2-1, the V gene TRBV5-8; no firm D call. There are 15 residues in the CDR3. V shed 0 bases and J shed 0 bases, with 7 bases lying between them. Per the germline V gene, CDR1 is SGHTS and CDR2 is YDEGEE. The CDR3 is CASSLAPSSYNEQFF. The CDR3, as DNA: TGTGCCAGCAGCTTGGCCCCTAGCTCCTACAATGAGCAGTTCTTC.